This T cell receptor beta chain was sequenced in a study of cytomegalovirus exposure and HLA in healthy donors. 13 Jbeta primers and 60 Vbeta primers were used for the PCR. Per the study methods: Per a later analysis, the number of unique TCR beta chains was approximately 80 million, of which 10 million to 11 million were shared. The repertoire was sequenced with immunoSEQ multiplex PCR; TCRdb's copy has only in-frame clones and lacks some. V and J calls and clone size are copied from that table; D and trimming were computed from the DNA. The sample yields more than 150,000 clones, around 82% seen once. The CDR3 is 14 residues long. The trim removed 5 bases at V and 7 bases at J, leaving 7 bases unmatched. Germline CDR1 reads ENHRY; CDR2 reads SYGVKD.

The sequence was collected from a woman between 25 and 40 years old in good health and CMV-seropositive. The chain recombines TRBV10-3 with TRBJ1-1; 10 nucleotides align to TRBD1. The sample consisted of PBMCs. Here the CDR3 DNA reads TGTGCCATCAGTTCGGGGACAGGGGAGGGTGAAGCTTTCTTT. Translating gives CAISSGTGEGEAFF.